The rows below give T cell receptor beta chains drawn from one sample of a study of T cell responses to AZD1222 COVID-19 vaccine. Measured with immunoSEQ multiplex PCR; TCRdb has only the in-frame clones, and not every one. The repertoire consists of about 86,000 clones, with almost 80% occurring once and the leading ten covering 21%. The sequences come from peripheral blood, collected on day 0 of AZD1222 vaccination. The receptors derive from an adult in good health. CDR3s include the opening cysteine and the closing phenylalanine or tryptophan. D genes are given only for firm matches. The listing skips clone size in some rows; elsewhere it reads once, few, many or a size class.

j_call | v_call | d_call | clone_size | cdr3_length | cdr3_aa | cdr3_nt
TRBJ2-7 | TRBV6-6 | NA | NA | 14 | CASRTGALTYEQYF | TGTGCCAGCAGGACAGGCGCCCTAACCTACGAGCAGTACTTC
TRBJ1-6 | TRBV30 | NA | few | 13 | CAWEGSYNSPLHF | TGTGCCTGGGAAGGCTCCTATAATTCACCCCTCCACTTT
TRBJ2-3 | TRBV5-1 | NA | NA | 14 | CASRRGASTDTQYF | TGCGCCAGCAGGAGAGGGGCTAGCACAGATACGCAGTATTTT
TRBJ1-2 | TRBV30 | NA | NA | 13 | CAYKTARYYGYTF | TGTGCCTACAAGACAGCCCGATACTATGGCTACACCTTC
TRBJ1-1 | TRBV24-1 | TRBD1 | NA | 12 | CATSDNRGEAFF | TGTGCCACCAGTGACAACAGGGGGGAAGCTTTCTTT
TRBJ2-3 | TRBV19 | NA | NA | 14 | CASSTRSSTDTQYF | TGTGCCAGTTCTACACGGTCTAGCACAGATACGCAGTATTTT
TRBJ1-1 | TRBV20-1 | TRBD1 | NA | 12 | CSASPGQDEAFF | TGCAGTGCTAGTCCGGGACAGGACGAAGCTTTCTTT
TRBJ1-4 | TRBV18 | NA | NA | 14 | CASSFGPINEKLFF | TGTGCCAGCTCATTCGGACCTATTAATGAAAAACTGTTTTTT
TRBJ2-1 | TRBV27 | NA | NA | 15 | CASSLFYRQYNEQFF | TGTGCCAGCAGTTTATTTTACAGACAGTACAATGAGCAGTTCTTC
TRBJ2-3 | TRBV9 | TRBD2 | NA | 17 | CASSVGLAELGRDTQYF | TGTGCCAGCAGCGTTGGACTAGCGGAGCTTGGGAGGGATACGCAGTATTTT
TRBJ1-1 | TRBV29-1 | NA | NA | 14 | CSVEERQAGTEAFF | TGCAGCGTTGAAGAAAGACAGGCAGGGACTGAAGCTTTCTTT
TRBJ1-2 | TRBV6-5 | NA | few | 15 | CASTNTPRVNYGYTF | TGTGCCAGCACTAATACACCCCGAGTTAACTATGGCTACACCTTC
TRBJ2-2 | TRBV14 | NA | NA | 15 | CASSQDWQNTGELFF | TGTGCCAGCAGCCAGGACTGGCAGAACACCGGGGAGCTGTTTTTT
TRBJ1-3 | TRBV5-1 | TRBD1 | many | 15 | CASNPGTGFGNTIYF | TGCGCCAGCAACCCCGGGACAGGGTTCGGAAACACCATATATTTT
TRBJ1-2 | TRBV28 | NA | NA | 16 | CASSSAEAASRYGYTF | TGTGCCAGCAGTTCCGCAGAGGCGGCCTCCCGGTATGGCTACACCTTC
TRBJ2-3 | TRBV21-1 | NA | NA | 18 | CASSKEGREGPRADTQYF | TGTGCCAGCAGCAAAGAGGGGCGGGAGGGCCCAAGGGCAGATACGCAGTATTTT
TRBJ2-7 | TRBV4-3 | TRBD2 | NA | 15 | CASSQGSAGVREQYF | TGCGCCAGCAGCCAAGGGTCAGCGGGAGTGCGCGAGCAGTACTTC
TRBJ1-1 | TRBV19 | NA | NA | 14 | CASSLLVVDTEAFF | TGTGCCAGTAGTCTCCTGGTCGTGGACACTGAAGCTTTCTTT
TRBJ1-1 | TRBV19 | NA | NA | 14 | CASSISRQGKEAFF | TGTGCCAGTAGTATAAGCCGGCAGGGCAAGGAAGCTTTCTTT
TRBJ1-6 | TRBV19 | NA | NA | 13 | CASSNNRLSPLHF | TGTGCCAGTAGTAACAACAGGCTTTCACCCCTCCACTTT
TRBJ2-7 | TRBV6-5 | NA | once | 13 | CASSPPLRNEQYF | TGTGCCAGCAGTCCCCCTCTGCGGAACGAGCAGTACTTC
TRBJ1-2 | TRBV7-8 | NA | NA | 13 | CASSQDRRRGYTF | TGTGCCAGCAGCCAGGACCGCAGAAGGGGCTACACCTTC
TRBJ1-3 | TRBV11-2 | NA | few | 13 | CASSVDRQNTIYF | TGTGCCAGCAGCGTAGACAGGCAAAACACCATATATTTT
TRBJ1-4 | TRBV5-6 | NA | NA | 14 | CASSSISTNEKLFF | TGTGCCAGCAGCTCAATTTCAACTAATGAAAAACTGTTTTTT
TRBJ2-1 | TRBV30 | TRBD1 | NA | 17 | CAWSVLDRGRAYNEQFF | TGTGCCTGGAGTGTACTCGACAGGGGACGGGCCTACAATGAGCAGTTCTTC
TRBJ2-3 | TRBV10-1 | NA | few | 15 | CASSDGTLAGDTQYF | TGCGCCAGCAGTGACGGGACCCTTGCGGGAGATACGCAGTATTTT
TRBJ1-2 | TRBV4-3 | NA | NA | 14 | CASSQETVSYGYTF | TGCGCCAGCAGCCAAGAAACGGTATCCTATGGCTACACCTTC
TRBJ1-5 | TRBV6-1 | TRBD1 | NA | 17 | CASSEDRRRYSNQPQHF | TGTGCCAGCAGTGAGGACAGGCGACGTTATAGCAATCAGCCCCAGCATTTT
TRBJ1-4 | TRBV18 | NA | NA | 16 | CASSPLANQGNEKLFF | TGTGCCAGCTCACCACTTGCGAATCAGGGGAATGAAAAACTGTTTTTT
TRBJ1-2 | TRBV7-2 | NA | NA | 14 | CASSLANGGSGYTF | TGTGCCAGCAGCTTAGCAAATGGGGGGAGTGGCTACACCTTC
TRBJ1-2 | TRBV6-5 | NA | once | 14 | CASSRRPRDGGYTF | TGTGCCAGCAGCCGTAGACCAAGGGACGGTGGCTACACCTTC
TRBJ2-3 | TRBV19 | TRBD1 | NA | 15 | CASSTSGQATDTQYF | TGTGCCAGTAGTACCTCTGGACAGGCCACAGATACGCAGTATTTT
TRBJ2-2 | TRBV4-3 | TRBD2 | NA | 16 | CASSQDVGGYTGELFF | TGCGCCAGCAGCCAAGATGTCGGGGGGTACACCGGGGAGCTGTTTTTT
TRBJ2-1 | TRBV5-1 | TRBD2 | NA | 14 | CASSLGQGGNEQFF | TGCGCCAGCAGCTTGGGCCAGGGAGGGAATGAGCAGTTCTTC
TRBJ2-3 | TRBV4-2 | TRBD2 | NA | 14 | CASSGLASTDTQYF | TGTGCCAGCAGCGGACTAGCGAGCACAGATACGCAGTATTTT